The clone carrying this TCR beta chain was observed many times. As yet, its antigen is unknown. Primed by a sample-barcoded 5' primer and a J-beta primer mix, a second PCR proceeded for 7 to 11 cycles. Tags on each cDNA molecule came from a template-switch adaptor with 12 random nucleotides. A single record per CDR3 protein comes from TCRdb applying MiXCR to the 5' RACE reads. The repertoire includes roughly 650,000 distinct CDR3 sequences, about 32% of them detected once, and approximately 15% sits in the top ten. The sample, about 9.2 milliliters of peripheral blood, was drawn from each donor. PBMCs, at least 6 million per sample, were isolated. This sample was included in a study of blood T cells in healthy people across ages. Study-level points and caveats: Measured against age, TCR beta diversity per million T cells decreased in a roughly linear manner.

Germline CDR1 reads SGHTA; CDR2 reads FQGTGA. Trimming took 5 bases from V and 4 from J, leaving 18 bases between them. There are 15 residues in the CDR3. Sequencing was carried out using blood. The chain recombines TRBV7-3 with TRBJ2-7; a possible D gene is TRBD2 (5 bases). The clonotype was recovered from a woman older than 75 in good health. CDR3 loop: CASSPAFGVGYEQYF. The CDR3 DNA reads TGTGCCAGCAGCCCAGCGTTCGGGGTGGGGTACGAGCAGTACTTC.